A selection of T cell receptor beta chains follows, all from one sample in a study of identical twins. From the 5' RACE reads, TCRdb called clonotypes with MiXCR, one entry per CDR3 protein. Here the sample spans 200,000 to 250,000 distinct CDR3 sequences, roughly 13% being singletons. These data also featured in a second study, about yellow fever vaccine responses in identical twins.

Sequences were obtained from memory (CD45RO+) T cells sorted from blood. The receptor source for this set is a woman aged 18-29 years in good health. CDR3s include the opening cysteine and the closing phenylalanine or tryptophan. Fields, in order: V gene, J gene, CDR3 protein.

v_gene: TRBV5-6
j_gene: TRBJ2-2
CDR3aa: CASSLWDRPTGELFF

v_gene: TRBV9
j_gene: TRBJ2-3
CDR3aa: CASSAASGGATDTQYF

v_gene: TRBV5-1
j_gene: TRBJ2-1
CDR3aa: CASSLGLAGGYSYNEQFF

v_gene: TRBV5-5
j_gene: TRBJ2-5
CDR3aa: CASSLAGNQLAQYF

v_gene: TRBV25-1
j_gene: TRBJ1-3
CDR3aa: CASSEGTGHSGNTIYF

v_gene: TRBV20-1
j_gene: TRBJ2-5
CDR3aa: CSASAGQETQYF

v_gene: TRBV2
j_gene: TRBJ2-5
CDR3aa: CASAPGPGGETQYF

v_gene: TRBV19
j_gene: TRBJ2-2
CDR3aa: CASRNRQANTGELFF

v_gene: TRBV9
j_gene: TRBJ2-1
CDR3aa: CASSVGGGSAGEQFF

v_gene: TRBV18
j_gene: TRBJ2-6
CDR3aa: CASSPYLQGTSRSGANVLTF

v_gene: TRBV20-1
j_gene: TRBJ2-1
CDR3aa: CSAPGQSYNEQFF

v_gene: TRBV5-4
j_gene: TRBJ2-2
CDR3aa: CASSYGSGTGFTGELFF

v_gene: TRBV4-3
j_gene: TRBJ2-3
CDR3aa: CASSQVLAGGADTQYF

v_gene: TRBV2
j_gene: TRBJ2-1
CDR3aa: CASSEIAGGTLFF

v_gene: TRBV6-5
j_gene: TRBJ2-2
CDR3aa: CASSYSPGQKDTGELFF

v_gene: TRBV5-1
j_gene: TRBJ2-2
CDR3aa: CASRHGTGRRLTGELFF

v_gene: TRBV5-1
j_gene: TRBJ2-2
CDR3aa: CASSLASRSGELFF

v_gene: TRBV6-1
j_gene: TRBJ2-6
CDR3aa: CASSASGSGANVLTF

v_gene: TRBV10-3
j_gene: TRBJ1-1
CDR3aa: CAISDPLRTEAFF

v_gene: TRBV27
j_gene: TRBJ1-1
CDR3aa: CASSLDLLRLSEAFF

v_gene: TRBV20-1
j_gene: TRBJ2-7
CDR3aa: CSARTRVLNEQYF

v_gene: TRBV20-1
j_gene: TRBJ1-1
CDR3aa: CSAWTGGFLNTEAFF

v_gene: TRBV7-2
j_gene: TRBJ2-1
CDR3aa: CASSFGPLNNEQFF

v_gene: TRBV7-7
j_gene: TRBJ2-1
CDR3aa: CASSLDRTGHEQFF

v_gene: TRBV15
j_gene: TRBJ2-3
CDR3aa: CATSRRGTGQGAADTQYF

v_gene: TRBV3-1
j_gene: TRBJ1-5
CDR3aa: CASSDGNQPQHF

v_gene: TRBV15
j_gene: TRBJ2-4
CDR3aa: CATSILSGVAKNIQYF

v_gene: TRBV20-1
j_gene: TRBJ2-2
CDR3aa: CCARDQFGQGNTGELFF

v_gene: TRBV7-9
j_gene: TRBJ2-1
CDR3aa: CASSLVSGGLSYNEQFF

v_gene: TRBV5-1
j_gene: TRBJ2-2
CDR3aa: CASSLGGATNTGELFF

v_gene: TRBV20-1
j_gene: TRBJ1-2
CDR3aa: CSARDRGHTGGYGYTF

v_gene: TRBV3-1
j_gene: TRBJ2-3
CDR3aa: CASSQTGNTQYF

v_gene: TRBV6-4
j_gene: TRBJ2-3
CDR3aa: CASSDSRGTDTQYF

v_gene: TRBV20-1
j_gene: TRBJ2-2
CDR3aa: CSARDVRRTGVNGGELFF

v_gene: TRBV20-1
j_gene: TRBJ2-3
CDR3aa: CSAAPRTDTQYF

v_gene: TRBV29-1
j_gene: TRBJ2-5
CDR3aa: CSVEIRASKQETQYF